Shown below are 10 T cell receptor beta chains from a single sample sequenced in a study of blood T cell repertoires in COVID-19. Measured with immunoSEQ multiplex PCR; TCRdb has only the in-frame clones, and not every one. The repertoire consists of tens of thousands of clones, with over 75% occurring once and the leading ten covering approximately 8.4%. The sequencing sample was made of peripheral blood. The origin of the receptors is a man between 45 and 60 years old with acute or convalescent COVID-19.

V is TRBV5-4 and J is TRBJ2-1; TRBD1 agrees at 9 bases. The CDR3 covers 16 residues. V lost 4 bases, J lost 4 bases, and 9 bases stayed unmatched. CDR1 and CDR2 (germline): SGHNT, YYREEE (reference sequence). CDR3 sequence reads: CASSTPGTGFYNEQFF. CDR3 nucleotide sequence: TGTGCCAGCAGCACACCCGGGACAGGGTTTTACAATGAGCAGTTCTTC.

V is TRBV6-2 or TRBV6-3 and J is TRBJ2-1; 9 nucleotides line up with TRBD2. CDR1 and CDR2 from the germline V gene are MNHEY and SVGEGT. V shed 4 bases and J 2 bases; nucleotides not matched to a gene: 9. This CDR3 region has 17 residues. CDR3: CASSSTLTSGPYNEQFF. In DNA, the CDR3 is TGTGCCAGCAGTTCTACTTTGACTAGCGGCCCCTACAATGAGCAGTTCTTC.

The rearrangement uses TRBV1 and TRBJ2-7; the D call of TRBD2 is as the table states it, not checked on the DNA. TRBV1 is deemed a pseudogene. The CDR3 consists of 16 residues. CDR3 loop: CTSSQAQRENTYEQYF. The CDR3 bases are TGCACCAGCAGCCAAGCCCAGCGGGAGAACACCTACGAGCAGTACTTC.

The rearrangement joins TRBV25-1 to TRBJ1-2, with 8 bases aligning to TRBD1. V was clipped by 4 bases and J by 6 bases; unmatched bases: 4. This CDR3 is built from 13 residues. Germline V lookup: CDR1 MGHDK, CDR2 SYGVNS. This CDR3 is CASSGTGGNGYTF. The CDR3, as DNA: TGTGCCAGCAGTGGTACAGGGGGAAATGGCTACACCTTC.

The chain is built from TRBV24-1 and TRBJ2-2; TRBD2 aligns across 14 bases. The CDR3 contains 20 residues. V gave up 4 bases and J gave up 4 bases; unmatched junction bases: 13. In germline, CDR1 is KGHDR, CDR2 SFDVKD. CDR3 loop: CATSDPPGTSGGRGTGELFF. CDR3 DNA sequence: TGTGCCACCAGTGACCCACCCGGGACTAGCGGGGGCCGCGGCACCGGGGAGCTGTTTTTT.

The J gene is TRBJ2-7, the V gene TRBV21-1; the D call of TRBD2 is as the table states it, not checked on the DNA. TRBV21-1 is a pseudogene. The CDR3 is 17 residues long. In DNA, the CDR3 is TGTGCCAGCAGCAAAGCGTGTTTGGTGGTCAGAGGGTACGAGCAGTACTTC. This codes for CASSKACLVVRGYEQYF.

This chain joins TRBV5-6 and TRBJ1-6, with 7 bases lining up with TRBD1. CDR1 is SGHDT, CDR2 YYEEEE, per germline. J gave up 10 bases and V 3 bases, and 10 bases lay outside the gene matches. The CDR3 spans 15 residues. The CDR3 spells CASSSTGYVRSPLHF. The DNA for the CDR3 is TGTGCCAGCAGCTCGACAGGGTACGTTAGGTCACCCCTCCACTTT. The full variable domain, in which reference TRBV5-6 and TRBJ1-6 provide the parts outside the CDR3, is DAGVTQSPTHLIKTRGQQVTLRCSPKSGHDTVSWYQQALGQGPQFIFQYYEEEERQRGNFPDRFSGHQFPNYSSELNVNALLLGDSALYLCASSSTGYVRSPLHFGNGTRLTVT.

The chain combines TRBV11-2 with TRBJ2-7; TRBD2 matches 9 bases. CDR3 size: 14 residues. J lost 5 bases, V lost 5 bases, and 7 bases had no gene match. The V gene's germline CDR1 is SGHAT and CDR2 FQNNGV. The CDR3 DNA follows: TGTGCCAGCAGCCCTATAGCGGGAGCCGACGAGCAGTACTTC. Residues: CASSPIAGADEQYF.

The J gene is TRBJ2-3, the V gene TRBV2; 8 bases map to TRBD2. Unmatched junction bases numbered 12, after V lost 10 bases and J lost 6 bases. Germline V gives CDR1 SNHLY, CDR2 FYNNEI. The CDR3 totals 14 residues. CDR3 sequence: CAIPIGGGRDTQYF. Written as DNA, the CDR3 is TGTGCCATCCCAATCGGCGGGGGGCGGGATACGCAGTATTTT.

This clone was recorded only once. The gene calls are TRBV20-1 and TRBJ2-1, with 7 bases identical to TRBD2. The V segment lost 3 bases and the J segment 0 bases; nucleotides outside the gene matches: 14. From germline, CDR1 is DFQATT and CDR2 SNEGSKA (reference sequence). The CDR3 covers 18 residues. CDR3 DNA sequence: TGCAGTGCTAGTCGTCTAGCGGACCTTAGACTCTCCTACAATGAGCAGTTCTTC. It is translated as CSASRLADLRLSYNEQFF.